What follows are 26 T cell receptor beta chains derived from one specimen sequenced in a study of vaccination and CD4 T cells after COVID-19. The Oncomine TCR Beta short-read assay sequenced DNA from cultured CD4+ T cells. CD4+ T cells were cultured, and genomic DNA was extracted from them. TCRdb independently ran MiXCR on the PCR reads; one entry per CDR3 protein. The repertoire holds about 10,000 distinct CDR3 sequences, with about 32% as singletons. Treatment meaning: roughly ten-day PBMC culture with coronavirus spike peptide pools or control peptides (ViraFEST assay). CD4+ T lymphocytes from the unexposed donor were collected before the COVID-19 pandemic (2011-2018). No antigen is known for these receptors. The sample was CD4+ T cells from blood, cultured in vitro. All receptors derive from a human donor in good health.

V is TRBV18 and J is TRBJ1-1, with a possible D match to TRBD1 (5 bases). Trimming left V 1 base short and J 3 bases short, with 9 bases between. This CDR3 is built from 14 residues. Germline values: CDR1 KGHSH, CDR2 LQKENI. The CDR3 spells CASSPRQGDTEAFF. The CDR3 coding sequence is TGTGCCAGCTCACCACGCCAGGGAGACACTGAAGCTTTCTTT. Full variable domain (remainder filled in from reference TRBV18 and TRBJ1-1): NAGVMQNPRHLVRRRGQEARLRCSPMKGHSHVYWYRQLPEEGLKFMVYLQKENIIDESGMPKERFSAEFPKEGPSILRIQQVVRGDSAAYFCASSPRQGDTEAFFGQGTRLTVV.

V gene TRBV7-2 combines with J gene TRBJ2-5; a possible D gene is TRBD2 (5 bases). Trimming removed 1 base from V and 3 bases from J, with 12 bases in between. This CDR3 spans 15 amino acids. Germline-derived CDR1 and CDR2 are SGHTA and FQGNSA. The CDR3 nucleotides are TGTGCCAGCAGCTTAGTTTCGACGGGGAAAGAGACCCAGTACTTC. The encoded protein is CASSLVSTGKETQYF.

The V and J genes are TRBV2 and TRBJ2-3; D not certain. Germline V gene lookup returns CDR1 SNHLY and CDR2 FYNNEI. Trimming took off 6 bases at V and 3 bases at J, with 7 bases between the two ends. The CDR3 is 12 residues long. The CDR3 DNA sequence: TGTGCCAGCAGCTTAAAAACAGATACGCAGTATTTT. It translates to CASSLKTDTQYF.

The rearrangement links TRBV18 to TRBJ2-5, with 8 nucleotides matching TRBD2. The CDR3 is 15 residues long. Looked up from germline, CDR1 is KGHSH and CDR2 is LQKENI. J gave up 4 bases and V 5 bases, and 9 bases lay outside the gene matches. CDR3 bases: TGTGCCAGCTCAGTCCAGCGGGAGCCGAGAGAGACCCAGTACTTC. Protein: CASSVQREPRETQYF.

This chain links TRBV5-1 with TRBJ1-2; D is perhaps TRBD1 (5 bases). V shed 4 bases and J shed 4 bases, with 17 bases lying between them. This CDR3 contains 15 residues. Germline V CDR1 and CDR2: SGHRS, YFSETQ. CDR3 nucleotides: TGCGCCAGCAGCCTAACCCGGGACGGAGGCTATGGCTACACCTTC. It specifies CASSLTRDGGYGYTF.

The chain joins TRBV28 to TRBJ1-1, with D maybe TRBD1 (5 bases). The CDR3 is made up of 15 amino acids. V dropped 6 bases and J dropped 3 bases, with 17 bases sitting between them. Germline V gives CDR1 MDHEN, CDR2 SYDVKM. This CDR3 reads CASSHPRTYDTEAFF. The CDR3 coding sequence is TGTGCCAGCAGCCATCCCCGGACATACGACACTGAAGCTTTCTTT.

The V gene is TRBV6-2 or TRBV6-3, the J gene TRBJ2-3; TRBD2 matches at 12 bases. CDR1 and CDR2 from the germline V gene are MNHEY and SVGEGT. The ends lost 4 bases at V and 5 bases at J; junction bases unmatched: 16. The CDR3 loop spans 19 amino acids. DNA of the CDR3: TGTGCCAGCAGTTTTGTTCCGGCTAGCGGGAGGGCGAGTGAAGATACGCAGTATTTT. As protein: CASSFVPASGRASEDTQYF.

The chain links TRBV9 to TRBJ2-5; 8 bases are a match to TRBD2. This CDR3 has 16 residues. Looked up from germline, CDR1 is SGDLS and CDR2 is YYNGEE. Losses at the gene ends were 4 bases for V and 2 bases for J; bases not matched to a gene: 10. CDR3: CASSLGASSGQETQYF. The CDR3 DNA sequence: TGTGCCAGCAGCCTCGGGGCGTCTAGCGGGCAAGAGACCCAGTACTTC.

This clonotype is medium-sized by share. The V and J genes are TRBV7-6 and TRBJ1-5, with D perhaps matching TRBD1 (5 bases). CDR3 length equals 16 residues. V dropped 1 base and J dropped 6 bases, with 16 bases sitting between them. Germline V CDR1 and CDR2: SGHVS, FNYEAQ. Here the CDR3 DNA reads TGTGCCAGCAGCTTAGAGACCCCAACGGGGGGTCAGCCCCAGCATTTT. It translates to CASSLETPTGGQPQHF.

This clonotype was seen a few times. The chain uses TRBV24-1 and TRBJ2-3; D might be TRBD1 or TRBD2, each matching 5 bases. Germline CDR1 KGHDR, CDR2 SFDVKD. CDR3 length: 15 residues. Trimming took 3 bases from V and 0 from J, leaving 9 bases between them. The CDR3: CATSDGTDSTDTQYF. The CDR3 nucleotides read TGTGCCACCAGTGATGGGACGGATAGCACAGATACGCAGTATTTT.

The chain links TRBV7-9 to TRBJ2-7; possible D gene TRBD1, 6 bases. The ends were cut back, 7 bases at V and 0 bases at J, with 13 bases in the middle. This CDR3 spans 14 amino acids. CDR1 and CDR2 from the germline V gene are SEHNR and FQNEAQ (reference sequence). CDR3 protein: CASTHPGVSYEQYF. CDR3 nucleotide sequence: TGTGCCAGCACCCATCCAGGGGTCTCCTACGAGCAGTACTTC.

The chain is built from TRBV4-2 and TRBJ2-7; D is perhaps TRBD1 (6 bases). The germline gives CDR1 LGHNA, CDR2 YNFKEQ. This CDR3 has 13 amino acids. Trimming took off 4 bases at V and 4 bases at J, with 11 bases between the two ends. DNA for the CDR3: TGTGCCAGCAGCCCCGGGGACACGTACGAGCAGTACTTC. This gives the protein CASSPGDTYEQYF.

The V gene is TRBV2, the J gene TRBJ2-6; D is ambiguous. The V end was cut by 3 bases, the J end by 4 bases, with 10 bases between. CDR1 SNHLY and CDR2 FYNNEI come from the germline V gene. This CDR3 has 15 residues. The CDR3 DNA sequence: TGTGCCAGCAGTGACTGGGTGTCCGGGGCCAACGTCCTGACTTTC. Protein sequence: CASSDWVSGANVLTF.

The genes are TRBV2 and TRBJ1-2; no definite D call. Germline assignment: CDR1 SNHLY and CDR2 FYNNEI. The V end lost 6 bases, the J end lost 10 bases, and 21 bases lay between the germline ends. The CDR3 has 14 amino acids. This CDR3 reads CASSEWVSVRVYTF. The CDR3 DNA is TGTGCCAGCAGCGAGTGGGTTTCGGTCCGGGTCTACACCTTC.

This chain connects TRBV6-1 to TRBJ2-7, with 7 bases matching TRBD2. J was trimmed by 6 bases and V by 7 bases; bases with no gene match: 15. Germline CDR1 is MNHNS and CDR2 is SASEGT. CDR3 length: 15 residues. As DNA, the CDR3 is TGTGCCAGCACCCCCACGGGACTACATCCGGGCGAGCAGTACTTC. Translating it yields CASTPTGLHPGEQYF.

DNA for the CDR3: TGTGCCAGCCGCCCTTGGGTGCCTGAAGCTTTCTTT. Its translation: CASRPWVPEAFF. V and J are TRBV11-2 and TRBJ1-1; no clear D. The CDR3 is made up of 12 amino acids. Trimming cost V 8 bases and J 6 bases, with 13 bases left between them. Germline CDR1 is SGHAT and CDR2 is FQNNGV.

CDR3 sequence (DNA): TGTGCCAGTAGTATTCCCACAGGGAAGGGCGGGTATGGCTACACCTTC. Protein sequence: CASSIPTGKGGYGYTF. The chain combines TRBV19 with TRBJ1-2, with a weak D call TRBD1 (6 bases). The germline V gene has CDR1 LNHDA and CDR2 SQIVND (reference sequence). The CDR3 runs 16 residues. The V end lost 3 bases, the J end lost 5 bases, and 19 bases lay between the germline ends. The full variable domain, with the rest looked up from reference TRBV19 and TRBJ1-2, is DGGITQSPKYLFRKEGQNVTLSCEQNLNHDAMYWYRQDPGQGLRLIYYSQIVNDFQKGDIAEGYSVSREKKESFPLTVTSAQKNPTAFYLCASSIPTGKGGYGYTFGSGTRLTVV.

Sample share makes this clonotype medium-sized. This chain connects TRBV20-1 to TRBJ1-2; maybe TRBD1 (5 bases). CDR1 is DFQATT, CDR2 SNEGSKA, per germline (reference sequence). Trimming pared 0 bases from V and 9 bases from J, leaving 26 bases between. The CDR3 is made up of 17 amino acids. The CDR3 DNA sequence: TGCAGTGCTAGAGATAGCCCAAAGGGGTCTCCCTGGTTTAGCTACACCTTC. Translation gives CSARDSPKGSPWFSYTF.

In this sample, this clonotype turned up a few times. In DNA, the CDR3 is TGTGCCAGCAGCGGGACAGGGCGCAATCAGCCCCAGCATTTT. Protein sequence: CASSGTGRNQPQHF. The chain carries TRBV11-2 and TRBJ1-5; TRBD1 agrees at 9 bases. V lost 5 bases to trimming and J lost 2 bases; unmatched junction nucleotides: 1. The germline V gene encodes CDR1 SGHAT and CDR2 FQNNGV. The CDR3 totals 14 residues.

The rearrangement uses TRBV6-2 or TRBV6-3 and TRBJ1-5, with TRBD1 matching over 8 bases. The CDR3 runs 17 residues. Trimming removed 1 base from V and 2 bases from J; junction bases left unmatched: 7. CDR1 and CDR2 from the germline V gene are MNHEY and SVGEGT. The CDR3 DNA is TGTGCCAGCAGTTACTTGGACAGGGCGTTGGGCAATCAGCCCCAGCATTTT. Protein: CASSYLDRALGNQPQHF.

The rearrangement uses TRBV6-2 or TRBV6-3 and TRBJ2-2, with 9 nucleotides matching TRBD2. Germline assignment: CDR1 MNHEY and CDR2 SVGEGT. V lost 2 bases to trimming and J lost 5 bases; unmatched junction nucleotides: 3. The CDR3 spans 15 residues. The DNA for the CDR3 is TGTGCCAGCAGTTACCCAGCGGGAGGTACCGGGGAGCTGTTTTTT. Encoded protein: CASSYPAGGTGELFF.

The table lists this clonotype with a few counts. The chain recombines TRBV10-3 with TRBJ1-5, with 9 bases that match TRBD1. The germline CDR1 and CDR2 sequences are ENHRY and SYGVKD. Trimming took 10 bases from V and 5 from J; bases not matched to a gene: 9. This CDR3 has 14 residues. The CDR3 nucleotides are TGTGCCACCGCATGGACAGGGGACCATCAGCCCCAGCATTTT. Translated, it gives CATAWTGDHQPQHF.

This clonotype was detected only a few times. The chain joins TRBV27 to TRBJ2-7; the D is unclear. The CDR3 is made up of 12 amino acids. CDR1 and CDR2 (germline): MNHEY, SMNVEV (reference sequence). V shed 4 bases and J shed 1 base, with 5 bases lying between them. The CDR3 nucleotides are TGTGCCAGCAGTTCCAAATCCTACGAGCAGTACTTC. This encodes CASSSKSYEQYF.

The chain is built from TRBV19 and TRBJ2-2; D is unresolved. CDR1 LNHDA and CDR2 SQIVND come from the germline V gene (reference sequence). The V and J ends lost 6 bases and 4 bases respectively, with 21 bases between them. CDR3 length: 17 amino acids. The CDR3 DNA reads as TGTGCCAGTAGGAGTGGTGTGTTGAGGAGTTCCACCGGGGAGCTGTTTTTT. Protein sequence: CASRSGVLRSSTGELFF.

This sequence joins TRBV12-3 or TRBV12-4 and TRBJ1-6, with D tentatively TRBD1 (6 bases). The CDR3 extends over 15 amino acids. The V end lost 7 bases, the J end lost 7 bases, and 17 bases lay between the germline ends. As DNA, the CDR3 is TGTGCCAGCAATTCGGGGGCTCGGGGGAATTCACCCCTCCACTTT. It translates to CASNSGARGNSPLHF.

This clonotype was counted a few times. The gene calls are TRBV2 and TRBJ2-7; 7 nucleotides agree with TRBD2. The CDR3 totals 14 residues. V was clipped by 3 bases and J by 4 bases; unmatched bases: 6. CDR1 SNHLY and CDR2 FYNNEI come from the germline V gene. In nucleotides, the CDR3 is TGTGCCAGCAGTGAGCGGCGGGAGCGGTACGAGCAGTACTTC. It translates to CASSERRERYEQYF.